This entry concerns a single T cell receptor beta chain. Both 60 Vbeta primers and 13 Jbeta primers went into the PCR. Sequencing used immunoSEQ multiplex PCR; TCRdb keeps in-frame clones, though not all of them. The sample lists about 140,000 clones; over 75% were seen once. This sample was taken from a study of cytomegalovirus exposure and HLA in healthy donors. The CDR3 has 17 amino acids. The V gene end was trimmed by 2 bases and the J gene end by 1 base; junction bases not matched to a gene: 8. The germline V gene encodes CDR1 SGDLS and CDR2 YYNGEE. This receptor was taken from a young woman in good health and CMV-seronegative. The rearrangement uses TRBV9 and TRBJ1-1, with 10 bases aligning to TRBD1. Sequenced: PBMCs. The CDR3 DNA follows: TGTGCCAGCAGCGTCGGGACAGGGGTTAAGGGGAACACTGAAGCTTTCTTT. Its protein product is CASSVGTGVKGNTEAFF.